The 28 T cell receptor beta chains in this list originate from one sample, sequenced in a study of T cell responses to AZD1222 COVID-19 vaccine. Measured with immunoSEQ multiplex PCR; TCRdb has only the in-frame clones, and not every one. The sample records more than 150,000 clones, about 90% being singletons. Sequenced material: peripheral blood, taken on day 0 of AZD1222 vaccination. The receptors come from an adult in good health.

The chain combines TRBV19 with TRBJ2-1; D may correspond to TRBD1 or TRBD2 (6 bases each). CDR3 length: 13 amino acids. The V end lost 9 bases, the J end lost 4 bases, and 13 bases lay between the germline ends. Germline V lookup: CDR1 LNHDA, CDR2 SQIVND (reference sequence). CDR3 sequence: CASRGQEYNEQFF. Written as DNA, the CDR3 is TGTGCCAGCCGGGGGCAGGAGTACAATGAGCAGTTCTTC.

V is TRBV28 and J is TRBJ1-3; maybe TRBD1 (5 bases). Trimming shortened V by 6 bases and J by 0 bases, and 18 bases separated the two germline ends. Germline assignment: CDR1 MDHEN and CDR2 SYDVKM. The CDR3 runs to 17 residues. CDR3 sequence: CASRPGRWQDSGNTIYF. In nucleotides, the CDR3 is TGTGCCAGCAGGCCAGGGAGGTGGCAGGACTCTGGAAACACCATATATTTT.

This chain links TRBV11-2 with TRBJ2-7; either TRBD1 or TRBD2 may fit D (5 bases each). CDR3 length: 14 residues. Deletions cut 2 bases from V and 3 bases from J, with 11 bases between. The germline gives CDR1 SGHAT, CDR2 FQNNGV. The chain's CDR3 is CASSLRDGIYEQYF. CDR3 nucleotide sequence: TGTGCCAGCAGCTTACGGGACGGAATCTACGAGCAGTACTTC.

The chain links TRBV11-3 to TRBJ2-2; D ambiguous. The CDR3 consists of 15 residues. Germline V CDR1 and CDR2: SGHNT, YENEEA. V lost 0 bases to trimming and J lost 6 bases, with 11 bases between them. CDR3 loop: CASSLESSWAGELFF. DNA of the CDR3: TGTGCCAGCAGCTTAGAGTCGTCGTGGGCCGGGGAGCTGTTTTTT.

V is TRBV3-1 (or the pseudogene TRBV3-2) and J is TRBJ1-2; D unresolved. Deletions cut 6 bases from V and 6 bases from J, with 20 bases between. Germline-derived CDR1 and CDR2 are LGHDT and YNNKEL (reference sequence). This CDR3 is built from 15 residues. In DNA, the CDR3 is TGTGCCAGCAGTAACACCCCCGCGGGCTCGGATGGCTACACCTTC. Translation: CASSNTPAGSDGYTF.

The gene calls are TRBV7-2 and TRBJ1-2, with 10 bases fitting TRBD1. The CDR3 consists of 16 residues. CDR1 is SGHTA and CDR2 is FQGNSA in the germline V gene. Trimming at V came to 8 bases and at J to 8 bases, leaving 17 bases not matched to a gene. CDR3 sequence: CASAPAGAGQGYGYTF. CDR3 nucleotides: TGTGCCAGCGCCCCCGCCGGAGCGGGACAGGGGTACGGCTACACCTTC.

The chain is built from TRBV7-9 and TRBJ1-3; D is uncertain. Looked up from germline, CDR1 is SEHNR and CDR2 is FQNEAQ (reference sequence). There are 16 residues in the CDR3. Trimming took 3 bases from V and 0 from J, leaving 12 bases between them. CDR3 in amino acids: CASSFGLTFSGNTIYF. The DNA for the CDR3 is TGTGCCAGCAGCTTTGGGCTTACCTTCTCTGGAAACACCATATATTTT.

The rearrangement uses TRBV6-4 and TRBJ2-5, with a weak D call TRBD2 (5 bases). Germline V gene sequence: CDR1 MRHNA, CDR2 SNTAGT. V shed 5 bases and J shed 4 bases, with 11 bases lying between them. The CDR3 sequence is 13 residues long. The CDR3 here is CASSRGLGETQYF. In nucleotides, the CDR3 is TGTGCCAGCAGTAGAGGGCTGGGAGAGACCCAGTACTTC.

This chain connects TRBV16 to TRBJ1-2, with D hard to call. The ends were cut back, 0 bases at V and 3 bases at J, with 11 bases in the middle. The CDR3 covers 15 residues. From germline, CDR1 is KGHSY and CDR2 FQNENV. CDR3 residues: CASSQSGIVDYGYTF. The CDR3 DNA sequence: TGTGCCAGCAGCCAATCGGGGATCGTGGACTATGGCTACACCTTC.

The chain has TRBV24-1 and TRBJ2-3; D call uncertain. Germline loops: CDR1 KGHDR, CDR2 SFDVKD. Trimming pared 4 bases from V and 6 bases from J, leaving 13 bases between. The CDR3 is made up of 14 amino acids. The CDR3 coding sequence is TGTGCCACCAGTGACGTCATTAGTATGGATACGCAGTATTTT. It codes for CATSDVISMDTQYF.

The CDR3 DNA reads TGTGCCAGTAGTACTCCAACCGGGACCGGGGAGCTGTTTTTT. This translates into CASSTPTGTGELFF. This chain joins TRBV19 and TRBJ2-2; D is unclear. The germline gives CDR1 LNHDA, CDR2 SQIVND (reference sequence). V lost 4 bases and J 5 bases, leaving 11 bases between the germline ends. The CDR3 is 14 amino acids. Based on the CDR3 plus reference TRBV19 and TRBJ2-2, the full variable domain is DGGITQSPKYLFRKEGQNVTLSCEQNLNHDAMYWYRQDPGQGLRLIYYSQIVNDFQKGDIAEGYSVSREKKESFPLTVTSAQKNPTAFYLCASSTPTGTGELFFGEGSRLTVL.

This clone has just one count. CDR3 loop: CAWTGTGIYEQYF. In DNA, the CDR3 is TGTGCCTGGACGGGGACAGGGATATACGAGCAGTACTTC. The chain uses TRBV30 and TRBJ2-7; TRBD1 matches at 9 bases. Germline trimming cut 4 bases from V and 4 bases from J; bases unmatched to any gene: 5. Germline V gives CDR1 GTSNPN, CDR2 SVGIG (reference sequence). This CDR3 comprises 13 residues.

The chain joins TRBV12-3 or TRBV12-4 to TRBJ2-2; 7 bases line up with TRBD2. V dropped 3 bases and J dropped 7; count of bases not matched to a gene: 2. This CDR3 comprises 13 residues. The CDR3 spells CASSFGGSGELFF. The CDR3 nucleotides read TGTGCCAGCAGTTTTGGCGGGAGCGGGGAGCTGTTTTTT.

The sample holds a few counts of this clone. The chain recombines TRBV19 with TRBJ2-6; D not resolved. This CDR3 contains 16 residues. The V and J ends lost 7 bases and 2 bases respectively, with 15 bases between them. Germline loops: CDR1 LNHDA, CDR2 SQIVND (reference sequence). CDR3 region: CASTGTPSAGANVLTF. DNA of the CDR3: TGTGCCAGTACGGGTACTCCCTCTGCTGGGGCCAACGTCCTGACTTTC.

The rearrangement joins TRBV4-1 to TRBJ2-3; 8 bases match TRBD2. The germline CDR1 and CDR2 sequences are MGHRA and YSYEKL. Trimming cost V 4 bases and J 0 bases; bases outside gene matches: 6. The CDR3 runs 16 residues. The CDR3 reads CASSPGLAPSTDTQYF. The CDR3 DNA reads TGCGCCAGCAGCCCCGGACTAGCCCCCAGCACAGATACGCAGTATTTT.

Here the CDR3 reads CASSLGGGGTVTYEQYF. CDR3 nucleotides: TGCGCCAGCAGCTTGGGCGGAGGCGGGACCGTTACCTACGAGCAGTACTTC. The V and J genes are TRBV5-1 and TRBJ2-7; D perhaps matches TRBD2 (6 bases). The germline gives CDR1 SGHRS, CDR2 YFSETQ. Trimming took 0 bases from V and 2 from J, leaving 18 bases between them. The CDR3 consists of 17 residues.

CDR3 nucleotide sequence: TGTGCCAGCAGCCCCCTGGGGGGACCTTACGAGCAGTACTTC. This encodes CASSPLGGPYEQYF. This sequence joins TRBV28 and TRBJ2-7; a weak D match, TRBD2 (6 bases). V lost 6 bases to trimming and J lost 4 bases, with 16 bases between them. This CDR3 region has 14 residues. Germline lookup yields CDR1 MDHEN and CDR2 SYDVKM.

This clone appeared a few times. V and J are TRBV7-9 and TRBJ1-3; D remains unclear. CDR1 and CDR2 from the germline V gene are SEHNR and FQNEAQ (reference sequence). The CDR3 runs 14 residues. V dropped 2 bases and J dropped 4 bases, with 9 bases sitting between them. CDR3 loop: CASSLFDGGNTIYF. The DNA for the CDR3 is TGTGCCAGCAGCTTATTTGACGGAGGAAACACCATATATTTT.

The rearrangement links TRBV3-1 (or the pseudogene TRBV3-2) to TRBJ1-3, with a weak D call TRBD1 (5 bases). Between the trimmed V and J ends, which lost 0 bases and 2 bases, there was a span of 8 bases. Per the germline V gene, CDR1 is LGHDT and CDR2 is YNNKEL (reference sequence). The CDR3 extends over 15 amino acids. CDR3: CASSQDGRAGNTIYF. The CDR3 region has the DNA TGTGCCAGCAGCCAAGATGGCAGGGCTGGAAACACCATATATTTT.

In regard to this clone: This sample also contains other DNA sequences that code for the same CDR3. This chain connects TRBV19 to TRBJ1-5; tentative D call: TRBD1 (5 bases). Germline V gene sequence: CDR1 LNHDA, CDR2 SQIVND (reference sequence). The CDR3 length is 15 residues. V was clipped by 1 base and J by 0 bases, with 7 bases between them. CDR3 loop: CASSIAGGSNQPQHF. The CDR3 DNA is TGTGCCAGTAGTATAGCCGGGGGTAGCAATCAGCCCCAGCATTTT.

V and J are TRBV5-1 and TRBJ2-2; D is ambiguous. Germline CDR1 is SGHRS and CDR2 is YFSETQ. The CDR3 totals 13 residues. V shed 5 bases and J shed 7 bases, with 12 bases lying between them. The CDR3 region is CASSSGANGELFF. In nucleotides, the CDR3 is TGCGCCAGCAGTTCCGGTGCCAACGGGGAGCTGTTTTTT.

The rearrangement links TRBV28 to TRBJ1-2; no definite D call. Germline assignment: CDR1 MDHEN and CDR2 SYDVKM. The V end lost 5 bases, the J end lost 0 bases, and 13 bases lay between the germline ends. This CDR3 spans 15 amino acids. The CDR3 protein is CASSRPGKANYGYTF. The CDR3 DNA follows: TGTGCCAGCAGTCGCCCCGGGAAAGCTAACTATGGCTACACCTTC.

The chain joins TRBV28 to TRBJ1-2, with a weak D call TRBD1 (5 bases). This CDR3 has 15 amino acids. The V and J ends lost 6 bases and 2 bases respectively, with 16 bases between them. Germline values: CDR1 MDHEN, CDR2 SYDVKM. CDR3 protein: CASRLRGSGNYGYTF. As DNA, the CDR3 is TGTGCCAGCAGACTACGGGGGTCCGGAAACTATGGCTACACCTTC.

This chain joins TRBV7-2 and TRBJ2-7; TRBD1 agrees at 11 bases. The CDR3 consists of 15 residues. The junction had 5 bases not matched to a gene; V was cut back by 5 bases and J by 2 bases. Germline CDR1 is SGHTA and CDR2 is FQGNSA. CDR3 coding DNA: TGTGCCAGCAGCAAGCGGGGACAGGGGGCCTACGAGCAGTACTTC. It specifies CASSKRGQGAYEQYF.

The CDR3, as DNA: TGCGCCAGCAGTAAAGGGTTAGTATCCCAGCCCCAGCATTTT. This gives the protein CASSKGLVSQPQHF. This chain uses TRBV4-1 with TRBJ1-5; D gene ambiguous. V lost 6 bases and J 7 bases, leaving 16 bases between the germline ends. Germline CDR1 reads MGHRA; CDR2 reads YSYEKL. The CDR3 covers 14 residues.

This clone showed up just a few times. The chain links TRBV2 to TRBJ2-1; D is uncertain. The CDR3 contains 12 residues. Deletions cut 3 bases from V and 4 bases from J, with 4 bases between. Germline V gene sequence: CDR1 SNHLY, CDR2 FYNNEI. The CDR3 bases are TGTGCCAGCAGTGACAGTTACAATGAGCAGTTCTTC. This gives the protein CASSDSYNEQFF.

This clone was seen a single time. The gene calls are TRBV18 and TRBJ2-2; D assignment may be TRBD1 or TRBD2 (5 bases each). Deletions cut 6 bases from V and 3 bases from J, with 17 bases between. Germline-derived CDR1 and CDR2 are KGHSH and LQKENI. The length of the CDR3 is 16 residues. The CDR3 bases are TGTGCCAGCTCCCCGAGGGGAAATACGGACACCGGGGAGCTGTTTTTT. This translates into CASSPRGNTDTGELFF.

This clone was seen just once. The chain joins TRBV4-3 to TRBJ2-7; 11 bases are a match to TRBD1. CDR3 length equals 13 residues. Germline V gene sequence: CDR1 LGHNA, CDR2 YSLEER. J was trimmed by 6 bases and V by 4 bases; bases with no gene match: 2. In DNA form, the CDR3 reads TGCGCCAGCAGCCGGACAGGGGGCCGCGAGCAGTACTTC. Translated, it gives CASSRTGGREQYF.